These 8 T cell receptor beta chains originate from one sample sequenced in a study of CD8 T cells in ankylosing spondylitis. TCRdb re-analysed the 5' RACE reads in MiXCR, keeping a single row per CDR3 protein. The sample records tens of thousands of distinct CDR3 sequences, about a tenth being singletons. Sequencing input: blood, either unsorted or a sorted T cell fraction (not recorded which). The source is a male donor with ankylosing spondylitis or in good health (not recorded which).

This clonotype was seen ten or more times. CDR3 DNA sequence: TGTGCCAGCAGCCCTCCGGGACTAGCGGGTTTGGAGACCCAGTACTTC. Protein sequence: CASSPPGLAGLETQYF. The V gene is TRBV9, the J gene TRBJ2-5; 12 bases line up with TRBD2. The CDR3 contains 16 residues. Germline CDR1 reads SGDLS; CDR2 reads YYNGEE. Trimming took 4 bases from V and 5 from J; bases not matched to a gene: 9.

This clonotype was observed many times. V is TRBV12-3 or TRBV12-4 and J is TRBJ1-4; the D gene is possibly TRBD1 (6 bases). V lost 6 bases to trimming and J lost 4 bases, with 15 bases between them. This CDR3 is built from 15 residues. The CDR3 loop reads CASRSDRTDNEKLFF. The CDR3, as DNA: TGTGCCAGCAGGAGTGACCGGACAGATAATGAAAAACTGTTTTTT.

This clonotype was seen many times. The chain combines TRBV29-1 with TRBJ2-1, with 7 bases that match TRBD2. CDR1 is SQVTM, CDR2 ANQGSEA, per germline. V lost 4 bases and J lost 10; bases outside the gene matches: 7. This CDR3 comprises 12 residues. DNA of the CDR3: TGCAGCGTTGGTTCTAGCGGTTTAGAGCAGTTCTTC. This translates into CSVGSSGLEQFF.

This clonotype was counted many times. V is TRBV15 and J is TRBJ2-2; no firm D call. Trimming took 0 bases from V and 5 from J, leaving 10 bases between them. The CDR3 is 15 amino acids. In germline, CDR1 is LNHNV, CDR2 YYDKDF (reference sequence). The DNA of the CDR3 is TGTGCCACCAGCAGAGATGCGAGCTTTACCGGGGAGCTGTTTTTT. It yields the protein CATSRDASFTGELFF.

This clonotype was detected many times. The chain combines TRBV6-2 or TRBV6-3 with TRBJ2-2; D unresolved. CDR1 and CDR2 (germline): MNHEY, SVGEGT. V shed 6 bases and J shed 4 bases, with 12 bases lying between them. The length of the CDR3 is 14 residues. The CDR3 loop reads CASRHLGVTGELFF. For the CDR3, the DNA is TGTGCCAGCAGGCACCTTGGGGTCACCGGGGAGCTGTTTTTT.

This clonotype was found many times. J is TRBJ2-7 and V is TRBV4-1, with 7 bases identical to TRBD2. Germline V gives CDR1 MGHRA, CDR2 YSYEKL. V lost 0 bases, J lost 2 bases, and 10 bases stayed unmatched. CDR3 length: 17 amino acids. As DNA, the CDR3 is TGCGCCAGCAGCCAAGATCGGGGTGGGGGGGTCCCCTACGAGCAGTACTTC. It translates to CASSQDRGGGVPYEQYF.

Only a few counts were recorded for this clonotype. The rearrangement links TRBV19 to TRBJ1-4, with a possible D match to TRBD1 (6 bases). This CDR3 has 15 amino acids. Trimming took off 5 bases at V and 4 bases at J, with 14 bases between the two ends. CDR1 and CDR2 from the germline V gene are LNHDA and SQIVND (reference sequence). CDR3 bases: TGTGCCAGTAGTCCAGGGGCGGCGGTTAATGAAAAACTGTTTTTT. Its protein product is CASSPGAAVNEKLFF.

This clonotype has ten or more counts. This chain joins TRBV20-1 and TRBJ2-7; 8 positions match TRBD1. J lost 4 bases, V lost 1 base, and 9 bases had no gene match. This CDR3 comprises 15 residues. The germline CDR1 and CDR2 sequences are DFQATT and SNEGSKA (reference sequence). Here the CDR3 reads CSARGDRGGGYEQYF. CDR3 nucleotides: TGCAGTGCTAGAGGAGACAGGGGAGGAGGTTACGAGCAGTACTTC.